This T cell receptor beta chain was captured by sequencing in a study of shared clonotypes between healthy human individuals (dated by TCRdb to 2020 to 2021). Study-wide context: The cohort comprised two women and three men aged 18 to 49 years. Libraries were prepared and TCR repertoires were sequenced by different laboratories using diverse techniques, in order to increase sequencing depth and limit assay-specific biases. For each donor, three plates each were used for CD4 naive and CD4 memory, two plates were used for CD8 naive, and one plate was used for CD8 memory. Leukapheresis yielded between about 0.94 and 9.5 billion PBMCs per donor. To estimate repertoire size and how much clonotype sharing occurs between individuals, the study deeply sequenced the blood TCR repertoires of 5 or 6 healthy adults.

Using the deep immunoSEQ assay, multiplex PCR amplified TCR CDR3 regions from genomic DNA. Genomic DNA extracted from each cell subset was distributed evenly over all wells of several immunoSEQ 96-well plates, and each plate served as one replicate. For sorted subsets, approximately 210 ng of genomic DNA, equivalent to 25,000 to 35,000 T cell genomes, went into each replicate PCR. The purified libraries were quantified using a Qubit 3.0 fluorometer, sized with a Bioanalyzer 2100, and then quantified again using the KAPA Library Quantification kit. Every immunoSEQ 96-well plate was sequenced on a dedicated single-read 150-cycle Illumina NextSeq 550 flow cell. The source study handled its data this way. The immunoSEQ output contained only junctional sequences without quality scores, so filtering could not match that applied to full-length reads. To assign V/J genes and CDR3, sequences were annotated using PyIR, a Python wrapper for IgBLAST v1.9, with IMGT germline references. Reads were removed for weak V/J assignments (E-value above 1e-6), missing CDR3, stop codons, out-of-frame junctions, or ambiguous translated residues. V3J clonotypes were defined by identical inferred V gene, J gene, and CDR3 amino acid sequence. Percentage overlap between repertoires was calculated by dividing the number of shared unique clonotypes by the size of the smaller repertoire. Three approaches were used to assess repertoire richness: RTK rarefaction, the Chao1 estimator, and Recon v2.1 estimates of unobserved clonotypes. Generation probabilities for all TCRbeta clonotypes obtained by the gDNA method from a handful of donors were computed using OLGA. The source is immuneACCESS, and TCRdb retained only in-frame sequences with V and J called. Part of the clones is not carried over; for the studies checked, unresolved V genes explain less than half of this, and the remainder is unexplained. That table furnishes V, J and clone size, whereas the DNA furnished D and trimming. The sample data list about 580,000 clones, and roughly 98% of these were observed just once. The top ten constitute 0.25% to 0.35% of the sample.

Of note for this clone: It lacks a known antigen. Base qualities are not provided; no much larger clone lies one nucleotide away.

CD8 naive samples consisted of CD45RO-negative cells that were positively selected for CCR7, yielding a CD45RA+CCR7+ population without TemRA cells. Donors were healthy HIV-negative adults with no recently reported acute infections or vaccinations. All donors were Caucasian adults living in Nashville, Tennessee, USA. Blood was obtained by leukapheresis, after which PBMCs were separated by Ficoll-Histopaque density gradient centrifugation and cryopreserved in liquid nitrogen vapor phase. Purity and quantity of every magnetically sorted T cell population were checked by analytical flow cytometry. Genomic DNA was isolated from every sorted fraction and measured by UV absorbance on a Nanodrop 2000c. Summary of the overall study and its limitations: Naive subsets generally had larger estimated clonotype richness than memory subsets. Even with the large sequencing depth, rarefaction of the sorted-subset datasets indicated that sequencing was incomplete. Pairwise subsampling indicated that sequencing depth was expected to affect the degree of clonotype sharing among donors. Sampling was restricted to blood, and TCR repertoires in tissue are likely to differ from TCR repertoires in blood. Across a few donors, approximately 4.6% of naive CD4, roughly 3.3% of naive CD8, under 2.5% of memory CD4, and approximately 0.4% of memory CD8 clonotypes were shared. Compared with non-shared clonotypes, clonotypes shared by all four sorted-subset donors had higher generation probabilities. The genetic and exposure-history diversity represented was limited by the small number of donors.

V loses 7 bases of germline sequence and J loses 7 bases, and the interval between the two ends is 17 bases. The germline V gene gives CDR1 as MDHEN and CDR2 as SYDVKM. Inclusive of the bounding cysteine and phenylalanine, the CDR3 is 13 residues long. Only the CDR3 portion is preserved as DNA: 39 bases, with reading frame beginning at the first base. This receptor chain uses TRBV28 and TRBJ2-7; perhaps TRBD1 is the D gene, with 5 bases matching. The sequenced material came from naive CD8+ T cells sorted from blood. The sample's cell subset or site, from its label and the paper: CD45RA+CCR7+. This receptor was taken from a man aged 30 to 45 in good health. The base sequence is TGTGCCAGCACCACGACAGAGGCTGTGGAGCAGTACTTC. It codes for CASTTTEAVEQYF.